The sequence of this TCR beta chain was determined in a study of OX40 agonist ivuxolimab in advanced cancers. The overall study: People who had prior anti-PD-1, anti-PD-L1 or anti-CTLA-4 therapy could take part, and under 45% had some. Findings and caveats of the study: There were also nonresponders showing low normalized T-cell clonal expansion.

CDR3 length: 13 residues. V dropped 6 bases and J dropped 5 bases, with 10 bases sitting between them. Germline V lookup: CDR1 WSHSY, CDR2 SAAADI. Clones were sequenced by immunoSEQ multiplex PCR, and TCRdb holds only the in-frame ones, with some missing. Of roughly 89,000 clones listed, approximately 91% are singletons. About this clone: Its target is not known.

The V call is TRBV10-2, the J call TRBJ2-2; a weak D match, TRBD1 (6 bases). Sequences were derived from CD4+ or CD8+ T cells sorted from blood, sampled in a trial of the OX40 agonist ivuxolimab. The sequence came from an adult with an advanced solid tumor such as melanoma, head and neck, liver or kidney cancer. The CDR3 bases are TGCGCCAGCAGGACTGACAGGACCGGGGAGCTGTTTTTT. This translates into CASRTDRTGELFF.